One and the same sample provided the 17 T cell receptor beta chains below, sequenced in a study of regulatory T cells in long-lasting Graves disease. The authors built TCR beta libraries using iRepertoire HTBI primers and Arm-PCR of CDR3 regions. TCRdb analysed the multiplex PCR reads with MiXCR anew, one entry per CDR3 protein. The sample lists about 520,000 distinct CDR3 sequences; approximately 12% were seen once. Time point meaning: newly diagnosed GD, antithyroid drugs for less than 3 months. RNA isolated from PBMCs was used to make the TCR library. The sample was also linked to a second study, of T cells in Graves' hyperthyroidism and ophthalmopathy.

This specimen was peripheral blood mononuclear cells (PBMCs), taken at new diagnosis, from a patient treated with antithyroid drugs. The origin of the receptors is a woman aged 25 to 39 with Graves disease.

In the case of this clonotype: It may be a read error: a sequence one base away is much more abundant. DNA of the CDR3: TGTGCCAGCAACCACGGACAGGGGGGGGATGAGCAGTTCTTC. The encoded protein is CASNHGQGGDEQFF. This rearrangement joins TRBV2 to TRBJ2-1; 10 bases fit TRBD1. V was clipped by 7 bases and J by 8 bases; unmatched bases: 8. The CDR3 length is 14 residues. From germline, CDR1 is SNHLY and CDR2 FYNNEI.

The chain is built from TRBV20-1 and TRBJ1-1; D uncertain. This CDR3 contains 15 residues. Trimming cost V 5 bases and J 3 bases, with 19 bases left between them. From germline, CDR1 is DFQATT and CDR2 SNEGSKA (reference sequence). As DNA, the CDR3 is TGCAGTGCTTTACGCCCGGGCAAGAGGGACACTGAAGCTTTCTTT. Protein: CSALRPGKRDTEAFF.

This clonotype was seen repeatedly, ten times or more. This rearrangement joins TRBV12-3 or TRBV12-4 to TRBJ1-2, with D possibly being TRBD1 (6 bases). V was trimmed by 6 bases and J by 0 bases, leaving 14 bases between them. CDR3 length equals 15 residues. The CDR3 region has the DNA TGTGCCAGCAGCGGCAGGGGCAGATCTAACTATGGCTACACCTTC. It specifies CASSGRGRSNYGYTF.

This clonotype showed up many times. CDR3 region: CASSSGRTSYEQYF. For the CDR3, the DNA is TGTGCCAGCAGTTCAGGACGGACATCCTACGAGCAGTACTTC. This chain uses TRBV27 with TRBJ2-7; D possibly corresponds to TRBD1 (5 bases). V lost 4 bases and J lost 1, with 11 bases in between. The CDR3 extends over 14 amino acids. Per the germline V gene, CDR1 is MNHEY and CDR2 is SMNVEV (reference sequence).

The table lists this clonotype with many counts. This rearrangement joins TRBV20-1 to TRBJ1-5; D not certain. The ends were cut back, 6 bases at V and 5 bases at J, with 20 bases in the middle. This CDR3 spans 15 amino acids. CDR1 DFQATT and CDR2 SNEGSKA come from the germline V gene (reference sequence). The CDR3 bases are TGCAGTGCCGTGACTGCTGAGATGGGGTATCAGCCCCAGCATTTT. Protein product: CSAVTAEMGYQPQHF.

This clonotype was observed at least ten times. The chain links TRBV7-2 to TRBJ2-1; 12 bases map to TRBD2. The CDR3 loop spans 15 amino acids. Per germline, CDR1 SGHTA and CDR2 FQGNSA. The V gene end was trimmed by 6 bases and the J gene end by 5 bases; junction bases not matched to a gene: 5. CDR3 sequence (DNA): TGTGCCAGCAGACCTAGCGGGAGGGCCCACAATGAGCAGTTCTTC. It codes for CASRPSGRAHNEQFF.

This clonotype was counted at least ten times. The gene calls are TRBV20-1 and TRBJ1-1; weak D call: TRBD1 (6 bases). The length of the CDR3 is 17 residues. V gave up 3 bases and J gave up 5 bases, with 25 bases separating them. Germline V gives CDR1 DFQATT, CDR2 SNEGSKA (reference sequence). As DNA, the CDR3 is TGCAGTGCTAGTTTTAGTGGATACAGGGTGGTGAGGACTGAAGCTTTCTTT. Translation: CSASFSGYRVVRTEAFF.

Notes on this clonotype: Possible read error: a much larger clone is one base away. This chain joins TRBV20-1 and TRBJ2-7; maybe TRBD1 (6 bases). The length of the CDR3 is 15 residues. Looked up from germline, CDR1 is DFQATT and CDR2 is SNEGSKA (reference sequence). Between the trimmed V and J ends, which lost 0 bases and 7 bases, there was a span of 19 bases. The CDR3 sequence: CSARDLRQENNEQYF. CDR3 nucleotide sequence: TGCAGTGCTAGAGATTTGAGACAGGAGAACAATGAGCAGTACTTC.

This clonotype was found a few times. This sequence joins TRBV25-1 and TRBJ1-6; D ambiguous. This CDR3 has 14 residues. Trimming took off 8 bases at V and 4 bases at J, with 12 bases between the two ends. Germline V gene sequence: CDR1 MGHDK, CDR2 SYGVNS. The CDR3 is CASARAVYNSPLHF. CDR3 nucleotide sequence: TGTGCCAGCGCCCGGGCAGTTTATAATTCACCCCTCCACTTT.

The chain joins TRBV10-2 to TRBJ2-2, with 7 bases that match TRBD2. CDR3 length: 21 residues. Trimming cost V 8 bases and J 5 bases; bases outside gene matches: 29. Germline V gives CDR1 WSHSY, CDR2 SAAADI. CDR3 in amino acids: CASRRTRLGLPHGFGTGELFF. The CDR3 DNA is TGCGCCAGCCGAAGGACTAGGCTAGGTTTACCTCACGGTTTTGGGACCGGGGAGCTGTTTTTT.

This clonotype occurred many times. The chain is built from TRBV20-1 and TRBJ1-1; no reliable D call. Germline V lookup: CDR1 DFQATT, CDR2 SNEGSKA (reference sequence). The CDR3 has 16 residues. With 0 bases removed from V and 4 bases from J, the gap between germline ends came to 18 bases. CDR3 residues: CSAREGAGPWGTEAFF. CDR3 coding DNA: TGCAGTGCTAGAGAGGGCGCAGGACCCTGGGGCACTGAAGCTTTCTTT.

This clonotype came up once. V is TRBV18 and J is TRBJ2-3; no clear D. The J call may be wrong; the DNA end is better matched by TRBJ1-1. This CDR3 has 14 amino acids. Germline V gene sequence: CDR1 KGHSH, CDR2 LQKENI. CDR3 sequence reads: CASSSTVPSGEAFF. The CDR3 region has the DNA TGTGCCAGCTCATCAACAGTACCTTCTGGCGAAGCTTTCTTT.

This clonotype turned up a few times. The chain links TRBV13 to TRBJ2-3; 13 bases agree with TRBD2. The germline gives CDR1 PRHDT, CDR2 FYEKMQ (reference sequence). The CDR3 has 16 residues. The junction had 6 bases not matched to a gene; V was cut back by 5 bases and J by 4 bases. The CDR3 DNA reads as TGTGCCAGCAGCGTCACTAGCGGGAGGGTTCCAGATACGCAGTATTTT. Translation gives CASSVTSGRVPDTQYF. The whole variable domain, filled in from reference TRBV13 and TRBJ2-3, reads AAGVIQSPRHLIKEKRETATLKCYPIPRHDTVYWYQQGPGQDPQFLISFYEKMQSDKGSIPDRFSAQQFSDYHSELNMSSLELGDSALYFCASSVTSGRVPDTQYFGPGTRLTVL.

In its sample, this clonotype was seen many times. The V gene is TRBV28, the J gene TRBJ1-2; 9 bases are shared with TRBD1. Germline CDR1 and CDR2: MDHEN and SYDVKM. The CDR3 contains 16 residues. With 7 bases clipped from V and 7 bases from J, the junction kept 16 bases outside the gene matches. CDR3 in amino acids: CASIHSGRQGDFGYTF. The CDR3 DNA is TGTGCCAGCATACATTCGGGACGACAGGGGGATTTTGGCTACACCTTC.

This clonotype was observed a few times. The chain recombines TRBV7-3 with TRBJ1-2, with D unclear. Trimming removed 1 base from V and 0 bases from J, with 9 bases in between. This CDR3 spans 15 amino acids. The germline V gene has CDR1 SGHTA and CDR2 FQGTGA. In nucleotides, the CDR3 is TGTGCCAGCAGCTTAATACAGCGATCTAACTATGGCTACACCTTC. It codes for CASSLIQRSNYGYTF.

The rearrangement uses TRBV11-1 and TRBJ1-2, with D possibly being TRBD1 (5 bases). Germline V gene lookup returns CDR1 SGHAT and CDR2 FQDESV (reference sequence). The V end lost 5 bases, the J end lost 7 bases, and 14 bases lay between the germline ends. The CDR3 loop spans 13 amino acids. The CDR3 DNA sequence: TGTGCCAGCAGCCAAGAAGGGGCGAGTGGCTACACCTTC. As protein: CASSQEGASGYTF.

This clonotype has only a few counts. This chain links TRBV11-3 with TRBJ2-1; TRBD2 agrees at 7 bases. There are 19 residues in the CDR3. The J segment lost 1 base and the V segment lost 0 bases, leaving 12 bases of the junction unmatched. Looked up from germline, CDR1 is SGHNT and CDR2 is YENEEA. This CDR3 is CASSLDRGGSIGSYNEQFF. CDR3 bases: TGTGCCAGCAGCTTAGATCGCGGCGGGAGTATAGGGTCCTACAATGAGCAGTTCTTC.